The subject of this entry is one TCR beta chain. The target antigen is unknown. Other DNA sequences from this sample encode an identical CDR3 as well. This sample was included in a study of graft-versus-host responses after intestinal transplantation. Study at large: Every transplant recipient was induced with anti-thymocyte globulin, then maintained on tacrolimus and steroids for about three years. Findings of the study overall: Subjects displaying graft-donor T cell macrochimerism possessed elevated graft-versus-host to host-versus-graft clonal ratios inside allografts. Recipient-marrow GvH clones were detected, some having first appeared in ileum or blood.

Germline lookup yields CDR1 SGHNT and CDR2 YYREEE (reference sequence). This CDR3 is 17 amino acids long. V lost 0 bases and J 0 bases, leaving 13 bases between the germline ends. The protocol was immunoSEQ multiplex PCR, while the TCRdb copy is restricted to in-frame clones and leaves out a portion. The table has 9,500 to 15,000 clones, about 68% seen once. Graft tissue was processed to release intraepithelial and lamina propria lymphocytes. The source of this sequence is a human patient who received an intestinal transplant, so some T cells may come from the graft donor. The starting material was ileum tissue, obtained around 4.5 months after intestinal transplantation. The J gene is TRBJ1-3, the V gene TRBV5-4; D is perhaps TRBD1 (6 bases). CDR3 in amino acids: CASSLDRSGDSGNTIYF. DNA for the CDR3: TGTGCCAGCAGCTTGGATAGGTCAGGGGACTCTGGAAACACCATATATTTT.